This T cell receptor (beta chain) was recorded in a study of T cells and copy number aberrations in small-cell lung cancer (dated by TCRdb to 2020 to 2023). Broadly, across the study: Whole-exome sequencing of the same tumor regions was paired with TCR repertoire sequencing so that T cell metrics could be related to mutations and copy number aberrations. Tumor TCR data existed for approximately 17 patients, and 11 to 15 patients had TCR data from both tumor tissue and normal tissue. General conclusions and limits of the study: High heterogeneity of the TCR repertoire was observed across regions, with roughly 75-98% of clones restricted to a single region, representing a lower overlap than in localized NSCLC. Compared with adjacent lung tissue, tumors showed lower T-cell density, richness and clonality, although the density difference was not significant. Every specimen was formalin-fixed paraffin-embedded tissue, a material known to introduce sequencing artifacts. Because surgical resection is uncommon in small-cell lung cancer, the study was limited by a small sample size, and the findings need validation. Tumor T-cell density, richness and clonality were negatively correlated with higher copy number aberration burden.

The donors were limited-stage small-cell lung cancer patients who had surgical resection in Hangzhou, China, between the late 2000s and the early 2020s. Every donor went straight to surgery with no preoperative chemotherapy or radiotherapy, and no donor was given immunotherapy either before or after surgery. All 20 or so patients in the sequenced cohort were identified as smokers or heavy second-hand smokers. To represent spatial heterogeneity of the primary tumors, a grid approach was used to collect three regions from each tumor FFPE block. Tumor regions were macrodissected to enrich malignant cells, and only regions expected to yield at least 150 ng DNA were selected. To characterize heterogeneity of the T cell repertoire, the study applied multi-region TCR-beta sequencing to resected limited-stage small-cell lung cancers and to tumor-adjacent lung tissue. Genomic DNA was extracted from FFPE tissue using the AllPrep DNA/RNA FFPE Kit (Qiagen).

Using multiplexed V- and J-gene primers, the immunoSEQ hsTCRB Kit amplified TCR-beta CDR3 regions from genomic DNA. Unique DNA barcodes were added in a second PCR, and the samples were pooled together with a negative control and a positive control. The pooled TCR-beta libraries were sequenced using a 150-cycle paired-end protocol on an Illumina MiSeq. The authors' analysis ran thus. Adaptive Biotechnologies processed the raw sequencing data and produced a report containing normalized, annotated TCR-beta repertoires. T-cell density was computed as TCR-beta templates normalized to usable DNA, which was estimated by amplifying housekeeping genes. Clonality was defined as 1 minus Pielou's evenness, while richness was a count of unique rearrangements. Three measures quantified intratumor TCR heterogeneity between regions: the Jaccard index, the Morisita overlap index, and the proportion of shared top-20 clonotypes. TCRdb retrieved this table from immuneACCESS and kept in-frame rearrangements only. Not all clones are present; in checked studies, unresolved V genes account for under half, and no reason is known for the remainder. V and J calls and clone size come straight from that table; D and trimming were deduced from the DNA. This sample holds about 500 clones; about 80% were observed only once. About 7.7% of the sample goes to the ten largest clones.

Of note for this clone: The specificity of this receptor is unknown. No per-base quality is available; no much larger clone lies one base away.

Sequencing was done on a sample of tumor tissue. This receptor was identified in a man aged 55-75 years with small cell lung cancer.

The sequenced DNA is TGTGCCAGCTCACCAGGTGGGGGGCTCGAGCAGTACTTC. Its amino acids are CASSPGGGLEQYF. This sequence uses TRBV18 and TRBJ2-7; the D gene cannot be resolved beyond TRBD1 or TRBD2, each matching 6 bases. CDR1 and CDR2 (KGHSH, LQKENI) derive from the germline V gene. The cysteine opens and the phenylalanine closes a CDR3 of 13 amino acids. The only DNA kept is the CDR3, 39 bases in frame from the first base. V lost 2 bases and J lost 6 bases; the stretch between them is 11 bases long. With the portions outside the CDR3 filled from the reference TRBV18 and TRBJ2-7 genes, the complete variable region becomes NAGVMQNPRHLVRRRGQEARLRCSPMKGHSHVYWYRQLPEEGLKFMVYLQKENIIDESGMPKERFSAEFPKEGPSILRIQQVVRGDSAAYFCASSPGGGLEQYFGPGTRLTVT.